This T cell receptor beta chain is from a study of blood T cells in healthy people across ages. The authors ran a second PCR of about 7 to 11 cycles using a sample-barcoded 5' primer and a J-beta primer mix. MiXCR was run by TCRdb on the 5' RACE reads, yielding one entry per CDR3 protein. In the table there are nearly 1 million distinct CDR3 sequences, just over 50% of which are singletons. To note about this clonotype: Antigen unknown.

Broader study findings: Among T cells, TCR beta diversity per million cells dropped roughly linearly as age rose.

CDR1 and CDR2 from the germline V gene are MGHRA and YSYEKL. The CDR3 spans 17 residues. V gave up 2 bases and J gave up 4 bases, with 17 bases separating them. Healthy Caucasian individuals from Russia aged about 6 to 90 were enrolled as donors. Peripheral blood from each donor was collected in a volume of roughly 9.2 milliliters. Isolation recovered at least 7 million PBMCs from every sample. Sequences were obtained from blood. The origin of this receptor is a woman in her sixties or seventies in good health. The chain uses TRBV4-1 and TRBJ1-4; D is possibly TRBD1 (5 bases). In DNA form, the CDR3 reads TGCGCCAGCAGCCAACGAACGGGAACAGGTCGTAATGAAAAACTGTTTTTT. Protein: CASSQRTGTGRNEKLFF.